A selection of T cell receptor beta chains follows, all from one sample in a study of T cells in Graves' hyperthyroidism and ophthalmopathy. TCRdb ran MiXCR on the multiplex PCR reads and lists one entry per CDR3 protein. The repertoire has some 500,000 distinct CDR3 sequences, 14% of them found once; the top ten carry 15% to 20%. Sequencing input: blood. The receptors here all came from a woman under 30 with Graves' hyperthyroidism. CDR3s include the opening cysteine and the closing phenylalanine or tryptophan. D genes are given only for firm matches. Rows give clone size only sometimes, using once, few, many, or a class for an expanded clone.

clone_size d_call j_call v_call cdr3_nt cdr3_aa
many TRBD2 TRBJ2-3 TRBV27 TGTGCCAGCGCCAGGGAGGGACTAGCGGGAGGTGTAGATACGCAGTATTTT CASAREGLAGGVDTQYF
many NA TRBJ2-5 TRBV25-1 TGTGCCAGCAGTGAACTCGGGGGTTGGCTTTCGATCCGCCAGGAGACCCAGTACTTC CASSELGGWLSIRQETQYF
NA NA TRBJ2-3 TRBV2 TGTGCCAGCAGAGCCGATAGGGTTAGCACAGATACGCAGTATTTT CASRADRVSTDTQYF
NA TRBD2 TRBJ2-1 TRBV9 TGTGCCAGCAGCGTAGGGATAGCGGGAGAGATCTACAATGAGCAGTTCTTC CASSVGIAGEIYNEQFF
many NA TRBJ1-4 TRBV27 TGTGCCAGCACCTCACGGGGGGCAACTAATGAAAAACTGTTTTTT CASTSRGATNEKLFF
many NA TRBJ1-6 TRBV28 TGTGCCAGCATCCCCCATGGCGGGGAGGGGGGTTCACCCCTCCACTTT CASIPHGGEGGSPLHF
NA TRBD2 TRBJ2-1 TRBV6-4 TGTGCCAGCAGTACGACTAGCGGGGTCAATGAGCAGTTCTTC CASSTTSGVNEQFF
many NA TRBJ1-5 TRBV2 TGTGCCAGCAGTGAAGACGGACAGCTCAATCAGCCCCAGCATTTT CASSEDGQLNQPQHF
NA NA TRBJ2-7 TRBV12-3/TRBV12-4 TGTGCCAGCAGTTTACACTACTCCTACGAGCAGTACTTC CASSLHYSYEQYF
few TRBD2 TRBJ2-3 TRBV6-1 TGTGCCACAAGATTTAGCGGGAGCCTCTTGGATACGCAGTATTTT CATRFSGSLLDTQYF
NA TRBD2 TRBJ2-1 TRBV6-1 TGTGCCAGCAGTCCCAGCGGGACTCACAATGAGCAGTTCTTC CASSPSGTHNEQFF
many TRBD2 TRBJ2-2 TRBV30 TGTGCCTGGACGCGCGGGAGGGCCGGGACCGGGGAGCTGTTTTTT CAWTRGRAGTGELFF
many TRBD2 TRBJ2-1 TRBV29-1 TGCTCGGGAAGACTAGCGGGAGAGGGGGTGCAGTTCTTC CSGRLAGEGVQFF
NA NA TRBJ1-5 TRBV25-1 TGTGCCAGCAGTGAAGGACTCGTGTCGCATCCCCAGCATTTT CASSEGLVSHPQHF
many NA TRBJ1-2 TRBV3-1 TGTGCCAGCAGCCAAGGATGGGTTGGCTACACCTTC CASSQGWVGYTF
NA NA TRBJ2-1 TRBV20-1 TGCAGTGCTAGCCCGTGGACAGATACCTACAATGAGCAGTTCTTC CSASPWTDTYNEQFF
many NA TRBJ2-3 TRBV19 TGTGCCACCCTCAGCGCGTACAGTACAGATACGCAGTATTTT CATLSAYSTDTQYF
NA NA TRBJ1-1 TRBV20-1 TGCAGTGCTAGAGGTGGAAACGCTAACACTGAAGCTTTCTTT CSARGGNANTEAFF
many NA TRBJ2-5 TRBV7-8 TGTGCCAGCAGCCCAGGGCGAGGAAACCAAGAGACCCAGTACTTC CASSPGRGNQETQYF
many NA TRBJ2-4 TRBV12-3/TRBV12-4 TGTGCCAGCACTCCTACTGTGACGGGCGGGGACATTCAGTACTTC CASTPTVTGGDIQYF
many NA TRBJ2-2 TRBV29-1 TGCAGCGCTTGGGACAGCGGGACCGGGGAGCTGTTTTTT CSAWDSGTGELFF
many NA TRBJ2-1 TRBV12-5 TGTGCTAGTGCTAAAAATACGGGGTCCTCCTACAATGAGCAGTTCTTC CASAKNTGSSYNEQFF
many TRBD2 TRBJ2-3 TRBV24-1 TGTGCCACCAGTGGGGAGTCACAGCGGGAGGCGGTAGATACGCAGTATTTT CATSGESQREAVDTQYF
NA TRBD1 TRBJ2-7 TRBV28 TGTGCCAGCAGTGATCCCGACAGGGAAGAGCAGTACTTC CASSDPDREEQYF
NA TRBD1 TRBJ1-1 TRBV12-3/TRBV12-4 TGTGCCAGCAGGCGAGAAACAGGGGTGAGCACTGAAGCTTTCTTT CASRRETGVSTEAFF
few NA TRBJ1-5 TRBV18 TGTGCCAGCCCCTATATCGCCCCATCAATCAGGCCCCAGCATTTT CASPYIAPSIRPQHF
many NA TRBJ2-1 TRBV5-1 TGCGCCAGCAGCTTGGTTTTCGGGATCCGGGACACCAATGAGCAGTTCTTC CASSLVFGIRDTNEQFF
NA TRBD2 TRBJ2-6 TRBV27 TGTGCCAGCAGTTTGTTGAGCGGGAGGGCCCCTGGGGCCAACGTCCTGACTTTC CASSLLSGRAPGANVLTF
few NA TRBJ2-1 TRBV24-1 TGTGCCACCAGTGAAAGGGGTCATGGAAATGAGCAGTTCTTC CATSERGHGNEQFF
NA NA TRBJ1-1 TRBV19 TGTGCCAGTAGTATAGAACAGGGCAATACTGAAGCTTTCTTT CASSIEQGNTEAFF
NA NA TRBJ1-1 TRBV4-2 TGTGCCAGCGGGGGCAGGGGCACTGAAGCTTTCTTT CASGGRGTEAFF
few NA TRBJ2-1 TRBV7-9 TGTGCCAGCAGCTTAGCGCGGGGAGTGAAGGGCCCACAGTTCTTC CASSLARGVKGPQFF
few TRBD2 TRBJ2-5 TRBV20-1 TGCAGTGCTAGAGTAGGACTAGGGGTCGAGACCCGGTACTTC CSARVGLGVETRYF
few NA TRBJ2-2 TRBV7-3 TGTGCCAGCAGCTTAAGCATCCCTATCACGACCGGGGAGCTGTTTTTT CASSLSIPITTGELFF
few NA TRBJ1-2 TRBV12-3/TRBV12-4 TGTGCCAGCAGTTCCGGATTCGTCTATGGCTACACCTTC CASSSGFVYGYTF
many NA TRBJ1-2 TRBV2 TGTGCCAGCAGTCGCAGGGGATCTGACTATGGCTACACCTTC CASSRRGSDYGYTF
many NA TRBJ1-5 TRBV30 TGTGCCTGGAGTGTAGGAGAAAATCAGCCCCAGCATTTT CAWSVGENQPQHF
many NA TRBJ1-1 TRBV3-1 TGTGCCAGCAGCCGGCAGGGAGGGAAGGGTGAAGCTTTCTTT CASSRQGGKGEAFF
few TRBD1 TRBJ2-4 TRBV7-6 TGTGCCAGCAGCTTTGGGACAGGGCAAAACATTCAGTACTTC CASSFGTGQNIQYF
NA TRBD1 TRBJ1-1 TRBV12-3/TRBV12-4 TGTGCCAGCAGTCCCCCGAAGGACAGGATGAACACTGAAGCTTTCTTT CASSPPKDRMNTEAFF
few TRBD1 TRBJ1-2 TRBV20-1 TGCAGTGCTGGAGGGACAGGGGGCGCCGGCTACACCTTC CSAGGTGGAGYTF
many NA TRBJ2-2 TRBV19 TGTGCCAGTCGAAGAGGGGGTACCGGGGAGCTGTTTTTT CASRRGGTGELFF
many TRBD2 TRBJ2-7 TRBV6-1 TGTGCCAGCAGTCCTTGGACTAGCCCCAAAGATTACGAGCAGTACTTC CASSPWTSPKDYEQYF
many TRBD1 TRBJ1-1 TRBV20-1 TGCAGTGCTAGCCCAGGGGGCCGGGTGAACACTGAAGCTTTCTTT CSASPGGRVNTEAFF
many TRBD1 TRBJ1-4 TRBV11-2 TGTGCCAGCAGCGAGACAGGGTTTGGGGAAAAACTGTTTTTT CASSETGFGEKLFF
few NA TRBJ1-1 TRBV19 TGTGCCAGTATCACGGCGAGGGGGGGCACTGAAGCTTTCTTT CASITARGGTEAFF
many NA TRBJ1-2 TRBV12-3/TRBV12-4 TGTGCCAGCAGTTTAGCGCTCCCGTCCTGCACCTTC CASSLALPSCTF
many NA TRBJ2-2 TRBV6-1 TGTGCCAGCAGTGAATTTGGCAGGGCCCACACCGGGGAGCTGTTTTTT CASSEFGRAHTGELFF
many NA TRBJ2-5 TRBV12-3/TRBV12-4 TGTGCCAGCAGTTTTGGCTGGTACAGTCGAAGGGGAGAGACCCAGTACTTC CASSFGWYSRRGETQYF
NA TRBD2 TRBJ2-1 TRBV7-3 TGTGCCAGCAGCTTGGTGGCGGGAGGGCACGGAAATGAGCAGTTCTTC CASSLVAGGHGNEQFF
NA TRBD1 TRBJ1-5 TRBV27 TGTGCCAGCAGTTTAATTGGGGGACAGGGCCCTCAGCCCCAGCATTTT CASSLIGGQGPQPQHF